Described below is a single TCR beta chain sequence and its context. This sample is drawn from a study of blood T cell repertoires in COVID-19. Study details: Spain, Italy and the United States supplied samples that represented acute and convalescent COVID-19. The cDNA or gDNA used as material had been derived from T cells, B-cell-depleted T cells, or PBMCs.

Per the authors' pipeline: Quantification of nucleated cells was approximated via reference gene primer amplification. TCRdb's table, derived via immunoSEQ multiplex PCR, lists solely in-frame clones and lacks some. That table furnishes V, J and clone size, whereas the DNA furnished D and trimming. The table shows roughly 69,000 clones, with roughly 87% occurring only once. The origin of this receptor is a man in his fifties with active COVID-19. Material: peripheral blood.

The CDR3 nucleotides are TGTGCCAGCCGAGACACTTCGACCGGGGAGCTGTTTTTT. It specifies CASRDTSTGELFF. The chain has TRBV6-5 and TRBJ2-2; D remains unclear. The CDR3 runs 13 residues. Trimming took 8 bases from V and 5 from J, leaving 12 bases between them. CDR1 and CDR2 from the germline V gene are MNHEY and SVGAGI.